The T cell receptor (beta chain) described here comes from a study of shared clonotypes between healthy human individuals. Study at large: The people who gave samples were two women and a few men aged 18 to 49. Study-wide results and caveats: Represented diversity, genetic and exposure-history alike, was limited by few donors.

Deep level was the assay's run setting. Using immunoSEQ multiplex PCR, the repertoire was profiled, and TCRdb retains in-frame clones only, with some absent. Here the sample spans 400,000 to 600,000 clones, 70% to 80% being singletons. Unsorted material relied on some 85 million PBMCs as the source of genomic DNA. This CDR3 spans 15 amino acids. V gave up 3 bases and J gave up 3 bases, with 15 bases separating them. Germline CDR1 is SGHVS and CDR2 is FNYEAQ. This clone was seen a handful of times. No antigen is known for it. The chain carries TRBV7-6 and TRBJ2-7, with D perhaps TRBD1 (5 bases). The sample comprised PBMCs. This receptor was identified in a woman in her thirties or forties in good health. Some clones in this sample may be carry-over from other donors' samples. CDR3 sequence (DNA): TGTGCCAGCAGCTTGACAGTCTCTACCGTCTACGAGCAGTACTTC. This codes for CASSLTVSTVYEQYF.